Many counts were recorded for the clone carrying this TCR beta chain. The antigen is undetermined. These data are taken from a study of molecular identifiers for immune sequencing clone quantification. Study-level results: More than 97% of effector molecules, versus under 1% of naive-cell molecules, belonged to clones above 20 RNA copies.

TCRdb processed the PCR reads anew with MiXCR; each CDR3 protein has one entry. The data contain roughly 71,000 distinct CDR3 sequences, around 20% of them singletons. With RNA at 10%, 30% or 50%, naive CD8 libraries came from roughly 20,000 to 1,000,000 sorted cells. The CD8+CD4-CCR7+CD45RA+ phenotype defined the sorted naive CD8 T cells. The receptor was derived from a human donor in good health. Some libraries in this study had Jurkat cell RNA spiked in. The sample comprised naive CD8+ T cells from blood, with Jurkat cell RNA spiked in. Described subset: FACS-sorted CD8+CD4-CCR7+CD45RA+ naive T cells.

CDR3 in amino acids: CATSIGRVDIQYF. The CDR3 DNA reads as TGTGCCACCAGCATTGGCAGGGTAGACATTCAGTACTTC. V is TRBV15 and J is TRBJ2-4, with TRBD1 as a possible D gene (5 bases). CDR3 length: 13 residues. Germline assignment: CDR1 LNHNV and CDR2 YYDKDF (reference sequence). The ends were cut back, 4 bases at V and 8 bases at J, with 12 bases in the middle.